This T cell receptor (beta chain) was recovered during a study of T cells after yellow fever vaccination. The V gene end was trimmed by 4 bases and the J gene end by 0 bases; junction bases not matched to a gene: 14. The germline CDR1 and CDR2 sequences are MGHRA and YSYEKL. This CDR3 is built from 20 residues. TCRdb itself ran the 5' RACE reads through MiXCR, one entry per CDR3 protein. This sample has under 55,000 distinct CDR3 sequences, with about 6.6% found just once. The sequence was obtained from a man aged 18 to 29 who received the YFV17D yellow fever vaccine. This chain uses TRBV4-1 with TRBJ2-6; 8 bases map to TRBD2. The sequencing here drew on CD8+ T cells not binding an NS4B(214-222) dextramer, sorted from PBMCs, taken around 45 days after the first yellow fever vaccination. In DNA, the CDR3 is TGCGCCAGCAGCCCCCCGGGCCAGCGGGGGTCCATCTCTGGGGCCAACGTCCTGACTTTC. It yields the protein CASSPPGQRGSISGANVLTF.